The T cell receptor beta chain under discussion was sequenced for a study of blood T cells in healthy people across ages (dated by TCRdb to between 2014 and 2016). For the study in its entirety: In model experiments, template switching captured roughly one uniquely barcoded TCR beta cDNA molecule for every two T cells. Two additional independent replicas of 1 million unique cDNA reads from the same blood draw were analyzed for two donors (one aged 18 to 29 and one aged 80 or older). The donors were divided into four age groups: young (average roughly 17 years), middle-aged (approximately 42), aged (around 59) and long-lived (82). Donors of different ages were randomly distributed across sequencing lanes to avoid experimental bias. The study measured age-related changes in TCR beta repertoire diversity using deep sequencing normalized with unique cDNA molecular identifiers. General study outcomes and caveats: Because the CMV infection status of the donors was unknown, age-related changes in expanded clonotypes may potentially have been confounded. Observed TCR beta diversity correlated strongly with the percentage of naive T cells measured by flow cytometry. Observed TCR beta diversity per million T cells fell roughly linearly with age, and a significant reduction was already apparent by age around 36. Conclusive comparison of naive and antigen-experienced compartments was prevented by the profiling of bulk unsorted PBMCs. Compared with the aged group, more naive CD4+ T cells, fewer expanded clones and increased TCR diversity were shown by the long-lived group, suggesting age selection. Estimates of total diversity from one million sequenced T cells were regarded as lower bounds and underestimates.

Worth noting for this clonotype: No antigen is known for it. No base quality information exists; no much larger clone differs at one position.

The CDR3 sequence holds 16 residues, the cysteine and phenylalanine included. This entry keeps only the CDR3 DNA: 48 bases, framed from base 1. The germline V gene yields SGHRS for CDR1 and YFSETQ for CDR2. V ends up 6 bases short and J 3 bases short, with an unmatched junction base count of 14. The library was produced with 5' RACE. TCRdb shows the sequencer as Illumina HiSeq 2500. The second PCR ran for roughly 7 to 11 cycles and used a J-beta primer mix along with a sample-barcoded 5' primer. A unique molecular identifier was introduced onto each TCR beta cDNA molecule by a template-switch 5' adaptor carrying 12 random nucleotides. At least 2.5 million CDR3-containing paired-end reads were obtained from each sample. First-strand cDNA was synthesized from all RNA with the Mint cDNA synthesis kit, primed by a TRBC-specific oligonucleotide. Following uracil-DNA glycosylase treatment, all cDNA underwent a first 18-cycle PCR with the universal primers M1SS and BC2_uni_R. Per the source publication's procedure: Normalization of each sample was performed by random selection of 1 million high-quality reads, each carrying a distinct molecular identifier. Instead of being binned into consensus sequences, reads with shared molecular identifiers were discarded. CDR3 identification, clonotype clustering and error correction used MiTCR with a Q25 quality threshold and the strictest error-elimination algorithm. A nonparametric unseen species model using Euler transformation provided a lower-bound estimate of total TCR beta diversity. The public reads were quality trimmed at Q25 with fastp and then assembled into clones with MiXCR by TCRdb, keeping productive beta chains. Each CDR3 protein appears once, grouped with its most common genes and DNA. Clone size and V and J calls follow TCRdb, not the original study. Across this sample there are 600,000 to 650,000 distinct CDR3 sequences, with approximately 50% seen only once. Around 37% of the sample comes from the top ten.

The roughly 42 donors, aged about 6 to 100 years, were systemically healthy Caucasian individuals from Russia. Each donor gave roughly 11 milliliters of peripheral blood, drawn into EDTA-treated Vacutainer tubes. Ficoll-Paque density-gradient centrifugation was used to isolate PBMCs, with at least 7 million obtained per sample. Trizol reagent was used to extract total RNA from the PBMCs, yielding at least 6 micrograms per sample. For every donor, flow cytometry on a PBMC aliquot measured the percentage of naive CD45RAhigh/CD27high T cells. Sequenced sample: blood. In this chain, TRBV5-1 is recombined with TRBJ2-5, and 7 junction bases match TRBD2. The source is a man aged 60 to 75 in good health. The sequence in DNA is TGCGCCAGCACTTCCTCCGGAGCTAGCGGAGAAGAGACCCAGTACTTC. Translated, it reads CASTSSGASGEETQYF.